This T cell receptor beta chain was found in a study of T-cell memory formation after mild COVID-19. The wider study: TCR clusters largely stayed donor specific.

This clonotype was detected only a few times. The antigen remains unidentified. TCRdb re-analysed the 5' RACE reads in MiXCR, keeping a single row per CDR3 protein. The sample has approximately 290,000 distinct CDR3 sequences, approximately 19% seen once; the top ten hold around 20%. Overall study results and limits: Contracting clones, day 15 to 85, had balanced CD4/CD8, and later expanders favored CD4+.

Germline V gene data show CDR1 as LGHNA and CDR2 as YSLEER. Trimming removed 3 bases from V and 6 bases from J; junction bases left unmatched: 11. The CDR3 loop spans 15 amino acids. This sequence originates from a man between 18 and 29 years old who had mild COVID-19 (a few samples of this study predate the infection). Cell type and time point are not known. The chain combines TRBV4-3 with TRBJ2-7; TRBD1 matches at 7 bases. Sequenced: PBMCs or a T cell subset sorted from them (not recorded which). DNA of the CDR3: TGCGCCAGCAGCCAGCTAGACAGGGATTTTGGCGAGCAGTACTTC. Encoded protein: CASSQLDRDFGEQYF.